The 27 T cell receptor beta chains reported below all come from one sample, sequenced in a study of T cells expressing NK-cell markers. Using the 5' RACE reads, TCRdb records one entry per CDR3 protein without DNA. The table for this sample gives 150,000 or so distinct CDR3 sequences. The sequenced sample consisted of blood T cells: a sorted CD56 or NKG2C T cell subset, CD4+ or CD8+ T cells, or bulk PBMC T cells (not recorded which). Receptors were obtained from a woman aged 45-60 years in good health.

The chain carries TRBV27 and TRBJ2-2; TCRdb designates TRBD2, a call that cannot be tested without DNA. This CDR3 is built from 15 residues. Germline-derived CDR1 and CDR2 are MNHEY and SMNVEV (reference sequence). The CDR3 here is CASSLGLDPTGELFF.

CDR3 region: CASSQQVGDTEAFF. The gene calls are TRBV3-1 and TRBJ1-1. The CDR3 totals 14 residues. Germline CDR1 reads LGHDT; CDR2 reads YNNKEL (reference sequence).

The chain has TRBV6-6 and TRBJ2-2; TCRdb picks TRBD1, but there is no DNA to check that call. The length of the CDR3 is 14 residues. Germline-derived CDR1 and CDR2 are MNHNY and SVGAGI (reference sequence). CDR3 sequence: CASSYVTGIGELFF.

The genes are TRBV5-1 and TRBJ2-1; TCRdb's D call, TRBD2, is unchecked because there is no DNA. The CDR3 loop spans 16 amino acids. Germline values: CDR1 SGHRS, CDR2 YFSETQ. The CDR3 spells CASSLALAVRTDEQFF.

The V call is TRBV29-1, the J call TRBJ2-1; TCRdb reports TRBD2, a call that lacks DNA to check it against. In germline, CDR1 is SQVTM, CDR2 ANQGSEA. The CDR3 has 16 amino acids. This CDR3 is CSATRTSGLYYNEQFF.

The rearrangement uses TRBV2 and TRBJ2-2; TCRdb reports TRBD1, a call that lacks DNA to check it against. CDR3 length equals 12 residues. Germline CDR1 SNHLY, CDR2 FYNNEI. The chain's CDR3 is CAKDRDTGELFF.

The V gene is TRBV12-3 or TRBV12-4, the J gene TRBJ2-3; TCRdb returns TRBD2, unconfirmable since there is no DNA. This CDR3 has 20 amino acids. This CDR3 is CASSFALGTVSGRGTDTQYF.

The gene calls are TRBV2 and TRBJ2-6; TCRdb indicates TRBD1, and absent DNA this call remains unverified. The CDR3 is made up of 16 amino acids. Germline V gene sequence: CDR1 SNHLY, CDR2 FYNNEI. This CDR3 is CASSGDRVSGANVLTF.

The chain is built from TRBV20-1 and TRBJ2-3; TCRdb picks TRBD2, but there is no DNA to check that call. In germline, CDR1 is DFQATT, CDR2 SNEGSKA (reference sequence). The CDR3 is made up of 16 amino acids. The CDR3 loop is CSARDLGGTRTDTQYF.

The chain couples TRBV9 to TRBJ2-5. Germline CDR1 is SGDLS and CDR2 is YYNGEE. This CDR3 spans 13 amino acids. The CDR3 sequence: CASSVRDLETQYF.

This rearrangement joins TRBV4-1 to TRBJ2-3; the D gene TCRdb calls, TRBD1, cannot be checked with no DNA. Germline V gene sequence: CDR1 MGHRA, CDR2 YSYEKL. CDR3 size: 16 residues. This CDR3 is CASSQEGTAPTDTQYF.

V usage is TRBV27 and J usage is TRBJ2-6. The CDR3 covers 17 residues. CDR1 is MNHEY and CDR2 is SMNVEV in the germline V gene (reference sequence). CDR3 protein: CASSPLHRISGANVLTF.

The chain is built from TRBV4-1 and TRBJ1-2; TCRdb designates TRBD1, a call that cannot be tested without DNA. Germline V gives CDR1 MGHRA, CDR2 YSYEKL. The CDR3 extends over 15 amino acids. The CDR3 reads CASSRTRYRGYGYTF.

The V and J genes are TRBV30 and TRBJ2-3; TCRdb proposes TRBD1, but this gene call is untestable without DNA. The CDR3 loop spans 14 amino acids. Germline V gene lookup returns CDR1 GTSNPN and CDR2 SVGIG (reference sequence). The CDR3 sequence: CAWSPGQGTDTQYF.

V is TRBV12-5 and J is TRBJ2-1; absent DNA, TCRdb's TRBD1 call cannot be checked. Germline V gene lookup returns CDR1 LGHNT and CDR2 FRNRAP. The CDR3 loop spans 17 amino acids. The CDR3 spells CASGLIQTGDRVNEQFF.

The chain carries TRBV15 and TRBJ2-3; checking the TCRdb D call of TRBD1 is not possible without DNA. Germline CDR1 and CDR2: LNHNV and YYDKDF (reference sequence). The length of the CDR3 is 15 residues. The CDR3 sequence: CATSPDRGNTDTQYF.

This chain links TRBV11-2 with TRBJ2-3. Germline V gives CDR1 SGHAT, CDR2 FQNNGV. There are 14 residues in the CDR3. CDR3 region: CANLHTSSTDTQYF.

The CDR3 loop is CASSFRQALQETQYF. V and J are TRBV28 and TRBJ2-5; TCRdb proposes TRBD2, but this gene call is untestable without DNA. Germline lookup yields CDR1 MDHEN and CDR2 SYDVKM. There are 15 residues in the CDR3. Combining the CDR3 with reference TRBV28 and TRBJ2-5 gives the whole variable domain DVKVTQSSRYLVKRTGEKVFLECVQDMDHENMFWYRQDPGLGLRLIYFSYDVKMKEKGDIPEGYSVSREKKERFSLILESASTNQTSMYLCASSFRQALQETQYFGPGTRLLVL.

This rearrangement joins TRBV6-5 to TRBJ2-1; TCRdb's assignment of TRBD1 cannot be checked, as there is no DNA. Germline V CDR1 and CDR2: MNHEY, SVGAGI. The CDR3 spans 11 residues. The CDR3 is CASSYGAGQFF.

The chain uses TRBV7-3 and TRBJ2-1; there is no DNA to check the TCRdb D call of TRBD2. Germline values: CDR1 SGHTA, CDR2 FQGTGA. This CDR3 is 12 amino acids long. The CDR3 loop is CASSGTSEEQFF.

The chain carries TRBV6-5 and TRBJ2-1; TCRdb selects TRBD2, and the lack of DNA leaves this call unchecked. This CDR3 has 15 residues. Germline loops: CDR1 MNHEY, CDR2 SVGAGI. CDR3: CASREGLAYSNEQFF.

The chain carries TRBV3-1 and TRBJ2-1; TCRdb outputs TRBD2, but without DNA this stays unchecked. This CDR3 is 17 amino acids long. Germline loops: CDR1 LGHDT, CDR2 YNNKEL (reference sequence). CDR3 region: CASSLDGGGGPGNEQFF.

The genes are TRBV28 and TRBJ2-7. CDR1 and CDR2 (germline): MDHEN, SYDVKM. The CDR3 is 14 residues long. CDR3 sequence: CASRLDRTSYEQYF.

The chain recombines TRBV7-6 with TRBJ2-1; the D gene TCRdb calls, TRBD1, cannot be checked with no DNA. This CDR3 contains 15 residues. The germline V gene has CDR1 SGHVS and CDR2 FNYEAQ. This chain's CDR3 is CASSFGGYSYNEQFF. The variable domain in full, with the rest retrieved from reference TRBV7-6 and TRBJ2-1, is GAGVSQSPRYKVTKRGQDVALRCDPISGHVSLYWYRQALGQGPEFLTYFNYEAQQDKSGLPNDRFSAERPEGSISTLTIQRTEQRDSAMYRCASSFGGYSYNEQFFGPGTRLTVL.

The chain carries TRBV5-1 and TRBJ2-7; TCRdb indicates TRBD2, and absent DNA this call remains unverified. CDR3 length: 16 residues. Germline CDR1 and CDR2: SGHRS and YFSETQ. CDR3 residues: CASSSPDGGDSYEQYF. Full variable domain (rest looked up from reference TRBV5-1 and TRBJ2-7): KAGVTQTPRYLIKTRGQQVTLSCSPISGHRSVSWYQQTPGQGLQFLFEYFSETQRNKGNFPGRFSGRQFSNSRSEMNVSTLELGDSALYLCASSSPDGGDSYEQYFGPGTRLTVT.

The genes are TRBV20-1 and TRBJ2-1; TCRdb's D call of TRBD2 is untestable without DNA. The CDR3 runs 15 residues. Germline V gene sequence: CDR1 DFQATT, CDR2 SNEGSKA (reference sequence). CDR3 amino acids: CSARDYGLDYNEQFF.

V usage is TRBV20-1 and J usage is TRBJ2-1; no DNA is available, so the TRBD2 call from TCRdb remains unchecked. Germline CDR1 reads DFQATT; CDR2 reads SNEGSKA (reference sequence). The CDR3 totals 16 residues. The CDR3 region is CSARGLAGLAYNEQFF.